This TCR beta chain was found in a study of T cells in tumors after PD-1 blockade. Whole-study context: Each patient got pembrolizumab 200 mg every 3 weeks or cemiplimab 350 mg every 2 weeks. A subset received ongoing vismodegib 150 mg daily alongside anti-PD-1 therapy. Blood samples averaged around 110,000 templates (range roughly 21,000-290,000) and roughly 37,000 unique clonotypes.

The CDR3 is 15 amino acids. The V end lost 5 bases, the J end lost 3 bases, and 14 bases lay between the germline ends. Germline assignment: CDR1 MDHEN and CDR2 SYDVKM. Genomic DNA template from tumor biopsies or peripheral blood, roughly 616 ng to 6,500 ng input. Method: immunoSEQ multiplex PCR; TCRdb's copy keeps in-frame clones and lacks some. The table lists about 35,000 clones, 78% of them singletons. This clonotype was obtained from a human donor with basal cell carcinoma. The source material was PBMCs, sampled before anti-PD-1 treatment. The genes are TRBV28 and TRBJ1-5; D is perhaps TRBD1 (5 bases). CDR3 coding DNA: TGTGCCAGCAGTAGAGGACAAACCTCCAATCAGCCCCAGCATTTT. It encodes CASSRGQTSNQPQHF.